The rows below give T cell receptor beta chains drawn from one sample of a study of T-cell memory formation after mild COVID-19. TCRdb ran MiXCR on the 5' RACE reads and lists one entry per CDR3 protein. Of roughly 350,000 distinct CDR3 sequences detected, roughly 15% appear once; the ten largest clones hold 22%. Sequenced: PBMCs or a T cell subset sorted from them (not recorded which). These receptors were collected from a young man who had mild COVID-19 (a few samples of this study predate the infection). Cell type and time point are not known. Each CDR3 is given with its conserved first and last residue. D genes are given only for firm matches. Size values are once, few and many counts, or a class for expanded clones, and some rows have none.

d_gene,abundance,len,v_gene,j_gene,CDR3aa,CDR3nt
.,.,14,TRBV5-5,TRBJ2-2,CASSLGQRTGELFF,TGTGCCAGCAGCTTGGGACAGAGGACCGGGGAGCTGTTTTTT
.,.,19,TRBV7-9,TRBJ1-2,CASSVGGPTGLMANYGYTF,TGTGCCAGCAGCGTAGGTGGCCCGACAGGACTGATGGCTAACTATGGCTACACCTTC
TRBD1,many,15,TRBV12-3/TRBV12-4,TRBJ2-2,CASRAGTANTGELFF,TGTGCCAGCAGGGCCGGGACAGCGAACACCGGGGAGCTGTTTTTT
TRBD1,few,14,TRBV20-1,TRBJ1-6,CSARRETGWSPLHF,TGCAGTGCTAGGAGGGAGACAGGGTGGTCACCCCTCCACTTT
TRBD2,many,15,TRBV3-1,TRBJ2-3,CASSAGDPSTDTQYF,TGTGCCAGCAGCGCGGGGGATCCTAGCACAGATACGCAGTATTTT
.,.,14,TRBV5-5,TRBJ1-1,CASSLVVADVLAFF,TGTGCCAGCAGCTTGGTGGTGGCGGACGTATTAGCTTTCTTT
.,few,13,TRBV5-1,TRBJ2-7,CASSEGPRGEQYF,TGCGCCAGCAGCGAGGGACCGCGAGGCGAGCAGTACTTC
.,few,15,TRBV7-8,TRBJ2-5,CASSPDWRGQETQYF,TGTGCCAGCAGCCCGGACTGGCGGGGACAAGAGACCCAGTACTTC
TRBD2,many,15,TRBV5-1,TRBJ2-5,CASSLALSGGETQYF,TGCGCCAGCAGCTTGGCCTTATCGGGGGGAGAGACCCAGTACTTC
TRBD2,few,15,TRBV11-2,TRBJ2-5,CASSPLLAGQETQYF,TGTGCCAGCAGCCCCCTTCTAGCGGGGCAAGAGACCCAGTACTTC
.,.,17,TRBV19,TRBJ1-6,CASSTGTASSYNSPLHF,TGTGCCAGTAGTACCGGGACGGCGAGCTCCTATAATTCACCCCTCCACTTT
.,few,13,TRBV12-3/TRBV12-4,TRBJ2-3,CASSFASTDTQYF,TGTGCCAGCAGTTTCGCTAGCACAGATACGCAGTATTTT
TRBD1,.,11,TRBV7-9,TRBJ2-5,CAVGQGETQYF,TGTGCCGTAGGACAGGGAGAGACCCAGTACTTC
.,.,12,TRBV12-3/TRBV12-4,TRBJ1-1,CASREQNTEAFF,TGTGCCAGTCGTGAACAGAACACTGAAGCTTTCTTT
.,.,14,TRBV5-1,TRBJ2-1,CASSLWDGYNEQFF,TGCGCCAGCAGCTTGTGGGACGGATACAATGAGCAGTTCTTC
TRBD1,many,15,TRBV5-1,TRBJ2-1,CASSFFGQGTDEQFF,TGCGCCAGCAGCTTCTTCGGACAGGGGACCGATGAGCAGTTCTTC
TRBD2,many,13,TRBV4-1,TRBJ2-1,CASRLAGANEQFF,TGCGCCAGTCGACTAGCGGGGGCGAATGAGCAGTTCTTC
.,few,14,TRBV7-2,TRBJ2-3,CASSLGGDVDTQYF,TGTGCCAGCAGCTTAGGGGGGGACGTGGATACGCAGTATTTT
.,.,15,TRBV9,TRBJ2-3,CASSPLAGLGDTQYF,TGTGCCAGCAGCCCCCTGGCCGGACTTGGAGATACGCAGTATTTT
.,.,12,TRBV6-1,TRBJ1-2,CASGGDRGGYTF,TGTGCCAGCGGGGGGGACCGTGGAGGCTACACCTTC
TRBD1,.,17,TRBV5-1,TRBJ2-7,CASSLSGTGPKDYEQYF,TGCGCCAGCAGCCTCTCCGGGACAGGCCCAAAAGACTACGAGCAGTACTTC
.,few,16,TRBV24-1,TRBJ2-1,CATSGTTGTPYNEQFF,TGTGCCACCAGTGGGACTACAGGGACCCCCTACAATGAGCAGTTCTTC
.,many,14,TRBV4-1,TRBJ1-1,CASTPPGTYDEAFF,TGCGCCAGCACCCCCCCCGGGACGTACGATGAAGCTTTCTTT
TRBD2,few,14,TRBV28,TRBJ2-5,CASSLYSGAGAQYF,TGTGCCAGCAGTTTATATAGCGGGGCAGGGGCCCAGTACTTC
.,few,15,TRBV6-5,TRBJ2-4,CASSYSSGGVNIQYF,TGTGCCAGCAGTTACTCGTCAGGGGGGGTTAACATTCAGTACTTC
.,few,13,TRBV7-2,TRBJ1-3,CASSFVAGNTIYF,TGTGCCAGCAGCTTTGTAGCTGGAAACACCATATATTTT
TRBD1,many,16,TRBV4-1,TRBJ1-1,CASSLGTGGENTEAFF,TGCGCCAGCAGCCTCGGGACAGGGGGGGAGAACACTGAAGCTTTCTTT
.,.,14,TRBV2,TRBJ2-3,CASSSHEQADTQYF,TGTGCCAGCAGCTCCCATGAACAGGCGGATACGCAGTATTTT
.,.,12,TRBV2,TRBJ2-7,CASSDLRYEQYF,TGTGCCAGCAGTGATTTACGCTACGAGCAGTACTTC
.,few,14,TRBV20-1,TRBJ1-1,CSASPTGLHTEAFF,TGCAGTGCTAGCCCCACAGGGCTTCACACTGAAGCTTTCTTT
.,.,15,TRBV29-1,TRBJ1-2,CSVEGGTTVYYGYTF,TGCAGCGTTGAAGGGGGCACCACCGTCTACTATGGCTACACCTTC
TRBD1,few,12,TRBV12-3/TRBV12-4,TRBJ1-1,CASSPGQAAAFF,TGTGCCAGCAGTCCCGGACAGGCAGCGGCTTTCTTT
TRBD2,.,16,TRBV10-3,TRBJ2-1,CAISESTRGVHNEQFF,TGTGCCATCAGTGAGTCGACGCGGGGGGTACACAATGAGCAGTTCTTC
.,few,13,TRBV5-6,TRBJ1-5,CASSFWGGQPQHF,TGTGCCAGCAGCTTTTGGGGGGGTCAGCCCCAGCATTTT
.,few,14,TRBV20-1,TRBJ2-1,CSAAEGRPYNEQFF,TGCAGTGCAGCAGAGGGCAGGCCCTACAATGAGCAGTTCTTC
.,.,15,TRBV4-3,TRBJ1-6,CASSPDTVNMATLHF,TGCGCCAGCAGCCCCGATACGGTGAACATGGCGACCCTCCACTTT
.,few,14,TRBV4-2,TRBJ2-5,CASSRGESEETQYF,TGTGCCAGCAGTCGAGGAGAATCGGAAGAGACCCAGTACTTC